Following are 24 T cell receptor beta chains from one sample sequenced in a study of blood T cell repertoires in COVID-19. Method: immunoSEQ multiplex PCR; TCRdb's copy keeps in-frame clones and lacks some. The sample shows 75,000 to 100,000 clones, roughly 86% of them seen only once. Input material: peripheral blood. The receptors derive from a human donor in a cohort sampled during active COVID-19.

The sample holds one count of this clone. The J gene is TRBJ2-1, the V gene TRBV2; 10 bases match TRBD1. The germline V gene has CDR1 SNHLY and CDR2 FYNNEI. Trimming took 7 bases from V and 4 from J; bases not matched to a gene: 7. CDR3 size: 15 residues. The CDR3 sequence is CASTNDRGHYNEQFF. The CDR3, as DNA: TGTGCCAGCACCAACGACAGGGGGCATTACAATGAGCAGTTCTTC.

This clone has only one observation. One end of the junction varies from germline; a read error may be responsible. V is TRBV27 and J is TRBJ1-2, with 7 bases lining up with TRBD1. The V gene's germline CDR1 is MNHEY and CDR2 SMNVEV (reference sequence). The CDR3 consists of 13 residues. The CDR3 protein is CASSRDRANGYTF. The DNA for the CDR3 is TGTGCCAGCAGTCGAGACAGGGCCAATGGTTACACCTTC.

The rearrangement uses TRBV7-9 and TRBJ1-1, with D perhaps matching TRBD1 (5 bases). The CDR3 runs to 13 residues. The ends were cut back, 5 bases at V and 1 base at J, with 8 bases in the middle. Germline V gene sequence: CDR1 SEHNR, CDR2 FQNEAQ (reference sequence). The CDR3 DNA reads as TGTGCCAGCAGCGAGACAGAGAACACTGAAGCTTTCTTT. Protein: CASSETENTEAFF.

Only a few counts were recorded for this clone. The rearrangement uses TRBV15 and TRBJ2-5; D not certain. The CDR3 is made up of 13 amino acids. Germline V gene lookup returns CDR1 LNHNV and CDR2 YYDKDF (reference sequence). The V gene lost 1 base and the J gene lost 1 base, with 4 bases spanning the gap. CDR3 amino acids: CATSRVFQETQYF. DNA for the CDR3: TGTGCCACCAGCAGAGTATTCCAAGAGACCCAGTACTTC.

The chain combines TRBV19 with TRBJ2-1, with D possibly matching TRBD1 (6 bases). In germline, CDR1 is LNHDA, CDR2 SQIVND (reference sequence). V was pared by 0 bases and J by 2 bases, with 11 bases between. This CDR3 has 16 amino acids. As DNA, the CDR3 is TGTGCCAGTAGTATAGATTCGACAGGAACCTACAATGAGCAGTTCTTC. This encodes CASSIDSTGTYNEQFF.

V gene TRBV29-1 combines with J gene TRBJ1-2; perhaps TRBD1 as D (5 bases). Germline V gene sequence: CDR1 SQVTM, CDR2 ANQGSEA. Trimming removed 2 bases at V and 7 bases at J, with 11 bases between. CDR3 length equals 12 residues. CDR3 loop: CSVESGRGGYTF. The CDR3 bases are TGCAGCGTTGAATCGGGGCGGGGTGGCTACACCTTC. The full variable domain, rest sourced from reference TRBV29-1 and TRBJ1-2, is SAVISQKPSRDICQRGTSLTIQCQVDSQVTMMFWYRQQPGQSLTLIATANQGSEATYESGFVIDKFPISRPNLTFSTLTVSNMSPEDSSIYLCSVESGRGGYTFGSGTRLTVV.

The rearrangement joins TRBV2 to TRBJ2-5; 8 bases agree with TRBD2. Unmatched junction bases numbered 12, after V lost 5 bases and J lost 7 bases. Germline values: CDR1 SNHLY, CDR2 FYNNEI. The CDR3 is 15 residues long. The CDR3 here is CASSNTGRGGGTQYF. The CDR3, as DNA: TGTGCCAGCAGTAACACCGGGAGGGGAGGGGGGACCCAGTACTTC.

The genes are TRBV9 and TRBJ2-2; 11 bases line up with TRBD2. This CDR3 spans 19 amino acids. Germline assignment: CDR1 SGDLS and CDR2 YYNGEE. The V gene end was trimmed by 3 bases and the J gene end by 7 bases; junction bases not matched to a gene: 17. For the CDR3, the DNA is TGTGCCAGCAGCGCAGGCCTAGCGGGGGGCTCAAGGAGGAGCGGGGAGCTGTTTTTT. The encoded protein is CASSAGLAGGSRRSGELFF. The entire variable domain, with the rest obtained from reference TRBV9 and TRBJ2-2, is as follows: DSGVTQTPKHLITATGQRVTLRCSPRSGDLSVYWYQQSLDQGLQFLIQYYNGEERAKGNILERFSAQQFPDLHSELNLSSLELGDSALYFCASSAGLAGGSRRSGELFFGEGSRLTVL.

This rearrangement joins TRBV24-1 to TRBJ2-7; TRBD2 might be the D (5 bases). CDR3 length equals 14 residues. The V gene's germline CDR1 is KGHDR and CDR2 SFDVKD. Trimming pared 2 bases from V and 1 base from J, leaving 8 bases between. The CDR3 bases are TGTGCCACCAGTGATTGGAGGAGTTCCTACGAGCAGTACTTC. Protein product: CATSDWRSSYEQYF.

CDR3 residues: CASSTLDRGDTQYF. Written as DNA, the CDR3 is TGTGCCAGCAGCACCTTAGACCGCGGTGATACGCAGTATTTT. The chain recombines TRBV5-4 with TRBJ2-3; D unclear. CDR1 is SGHNT and CDR2 is YYREEE in the germline V gene (reference sequence). This CDR3 comprises 14 residues. V was cut by 4 bases and J by 6 bases, with 15 bases left in between. The complete variable domain, with remaining parts taken from reference TRBV5-4 and TRBJ2-3, reads ETGVTQSPTHLIKTRGQQVTLRCSSQSGHNTVSWYQQALGQGPQFIFQYYREEENGRGNFPPRFSGLQFPNYSSELNVNALELDDSALYLCASSTLDRGDTQYFGPGTRLTVL.

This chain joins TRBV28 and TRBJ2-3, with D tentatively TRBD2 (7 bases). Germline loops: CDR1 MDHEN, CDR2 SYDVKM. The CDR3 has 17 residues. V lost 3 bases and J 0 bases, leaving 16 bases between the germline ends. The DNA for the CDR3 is TGTGCCAGCAGTTTTGCGGGGGCAGCCTCTAGCACAGATACGCAGTATTTT. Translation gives CASSFAGAASSTDTQYF. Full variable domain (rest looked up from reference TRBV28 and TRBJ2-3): DVKVTQSSRYLVKRTGEKVFLECVQDMDHENMFWYRQDPGLGLRLIYFSYDVKMKEKGDIPEGYSVSREKKERFSLILESASTNQTSMYLCASSFAGAASSTDTQYFGPGTRLTVL.

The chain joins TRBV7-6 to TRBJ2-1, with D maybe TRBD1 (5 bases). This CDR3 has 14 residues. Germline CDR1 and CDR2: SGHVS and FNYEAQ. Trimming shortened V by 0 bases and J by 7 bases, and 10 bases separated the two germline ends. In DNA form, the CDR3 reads TGTGCCAGCAGCTTAGCGCCAGGGCGAAATGAGCAGTTCTTC. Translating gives CASSLAPGRNEQFF.

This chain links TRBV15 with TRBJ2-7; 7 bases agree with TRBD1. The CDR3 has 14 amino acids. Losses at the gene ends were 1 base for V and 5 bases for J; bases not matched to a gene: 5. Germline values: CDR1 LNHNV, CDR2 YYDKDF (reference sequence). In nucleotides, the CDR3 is TGTGCCACCAGCAGAGGACAGGGCAACGACGAGCAGTACTTC. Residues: CATSRGQGNDEQYF.

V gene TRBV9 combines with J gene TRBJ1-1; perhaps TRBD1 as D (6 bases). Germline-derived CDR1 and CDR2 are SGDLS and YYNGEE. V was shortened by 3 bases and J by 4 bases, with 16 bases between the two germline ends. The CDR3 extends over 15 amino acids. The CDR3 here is CASSDHTQGATEAFF. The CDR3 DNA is TGTGCCAGCAGCGACCACACACAGGGCGCCACTGAAGCTTTCTTT.

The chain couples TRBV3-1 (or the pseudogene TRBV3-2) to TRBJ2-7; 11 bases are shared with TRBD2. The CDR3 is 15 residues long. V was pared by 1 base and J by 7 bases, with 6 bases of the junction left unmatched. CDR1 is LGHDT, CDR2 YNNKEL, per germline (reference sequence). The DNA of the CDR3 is TGTGCCAGCAGCCAAGGACTAGCGGGGTCTCGGGAGCAGTACTTC. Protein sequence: CASSQGLAGSREQYF.

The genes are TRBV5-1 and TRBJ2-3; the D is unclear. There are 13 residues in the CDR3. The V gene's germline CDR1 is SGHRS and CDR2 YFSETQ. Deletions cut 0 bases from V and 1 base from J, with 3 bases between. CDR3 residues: CASSLERTDTQYF. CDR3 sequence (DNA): TGCGCCAGCAGCTTGGAGCGCACAGATACGCAGTATTTT. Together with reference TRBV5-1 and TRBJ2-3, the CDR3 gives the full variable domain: KAGVTQTPRYLIKTRGQQVTLSCSPISGHRSVSWYQQTPGQGLQFLFEYFSETQRNKGNFPGRFSGRQFSNSRSEMNVSTLELGDSALYLCASSLERTDTQYFGPGTRLTVL.

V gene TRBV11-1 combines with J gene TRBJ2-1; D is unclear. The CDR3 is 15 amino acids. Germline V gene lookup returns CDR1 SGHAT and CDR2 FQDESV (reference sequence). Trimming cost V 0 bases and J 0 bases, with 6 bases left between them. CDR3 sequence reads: CASSLALSSYNEQFF. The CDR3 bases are TGTGCCAGCAGCTTAGCGCTGAGCTCCTACAATGAGCAGTTCTTC.

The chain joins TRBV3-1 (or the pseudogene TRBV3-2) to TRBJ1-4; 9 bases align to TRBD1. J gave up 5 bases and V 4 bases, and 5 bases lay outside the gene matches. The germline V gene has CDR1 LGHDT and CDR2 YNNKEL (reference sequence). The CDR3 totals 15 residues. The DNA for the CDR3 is TGTGCCAGCAGCCTGAGCGGGACAGGGAATGAAAAACTGTTTTTT. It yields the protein CASSLSGTGNEKLFF.

The CDR3 here is CASSGQEYSNQPQHF. CDR3 coding DNA: TGTGCCAGCAGTGGCCAGGAATATAGCAATCAGCCCCAGCATTTT. The chain carries TRBV2 and TRBJ1-5; D remains ambiguous. Germline V lookup: CDR1 SNHLY, CDR2 FYNNEI. Trimming took off 4 bases at V and 0 bases at J, with 10 bases between the two ends. The CDR3 has 15 residues.

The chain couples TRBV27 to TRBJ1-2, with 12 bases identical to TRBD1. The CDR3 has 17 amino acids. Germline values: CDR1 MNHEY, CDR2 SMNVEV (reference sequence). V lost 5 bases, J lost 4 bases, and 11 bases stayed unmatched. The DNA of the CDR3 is TGTGCCAGCAGTCCCTGGGACAGGGGGCTTATTACCTATGGCTACACCTTC. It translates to CASSPWDRGLITYGYTF.

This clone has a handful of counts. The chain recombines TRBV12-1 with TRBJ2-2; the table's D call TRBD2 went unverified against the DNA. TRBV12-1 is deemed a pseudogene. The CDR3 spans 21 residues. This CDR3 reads CASTRAERWKTQPANTGELFF. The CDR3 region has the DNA TGTGCCAGCACACGCGCGGAGCGGTGGAAGACCCAACCCGCGAACACCGGGGAGCTGTTTTTT.

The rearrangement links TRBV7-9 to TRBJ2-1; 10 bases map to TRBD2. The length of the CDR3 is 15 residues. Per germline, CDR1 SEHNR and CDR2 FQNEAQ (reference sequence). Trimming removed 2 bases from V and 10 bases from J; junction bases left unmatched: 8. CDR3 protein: CASSLTSGALREQFF. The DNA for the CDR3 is TGTGCCAGCAGCTTAACTAGCGGGGCCCTCAGGGAGCAGTTCTTC.

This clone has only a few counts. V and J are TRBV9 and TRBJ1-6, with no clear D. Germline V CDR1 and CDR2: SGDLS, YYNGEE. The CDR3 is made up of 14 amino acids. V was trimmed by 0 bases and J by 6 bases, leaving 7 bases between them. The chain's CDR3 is CASSVGSSNSPLHF. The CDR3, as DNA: TGTGCCAGCAGCGTAGGGTCGAGTAATTCACCCCTCCACTTT.

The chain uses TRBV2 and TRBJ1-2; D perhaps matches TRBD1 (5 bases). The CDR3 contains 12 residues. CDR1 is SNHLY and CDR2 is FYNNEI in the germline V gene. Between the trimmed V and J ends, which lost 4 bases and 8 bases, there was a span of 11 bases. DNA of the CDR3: TGTGCCAGCAGTGTTCAGGGCGCAGGCTACACCTTC. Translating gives CASSVQGAGYTF.